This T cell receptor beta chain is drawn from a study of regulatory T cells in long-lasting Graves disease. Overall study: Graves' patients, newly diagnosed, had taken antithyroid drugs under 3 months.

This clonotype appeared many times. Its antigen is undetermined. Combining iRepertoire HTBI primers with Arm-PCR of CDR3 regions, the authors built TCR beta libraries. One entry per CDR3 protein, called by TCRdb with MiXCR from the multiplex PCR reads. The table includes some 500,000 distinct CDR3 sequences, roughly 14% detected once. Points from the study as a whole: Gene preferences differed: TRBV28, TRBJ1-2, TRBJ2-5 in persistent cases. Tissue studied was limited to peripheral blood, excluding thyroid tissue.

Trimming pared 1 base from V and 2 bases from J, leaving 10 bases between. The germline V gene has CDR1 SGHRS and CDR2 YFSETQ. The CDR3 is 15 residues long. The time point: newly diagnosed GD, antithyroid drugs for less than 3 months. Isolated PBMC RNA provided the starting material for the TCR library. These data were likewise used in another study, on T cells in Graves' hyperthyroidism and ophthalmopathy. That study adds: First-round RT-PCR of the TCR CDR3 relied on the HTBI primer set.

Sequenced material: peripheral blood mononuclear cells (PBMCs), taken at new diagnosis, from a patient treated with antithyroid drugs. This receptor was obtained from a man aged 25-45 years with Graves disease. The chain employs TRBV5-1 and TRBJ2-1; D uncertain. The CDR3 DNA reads TGCGCCAGCAGCTTGTCTGCGGCACCCTACAATGAGCAGTTCTTC. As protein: CASSLSAAPYNEQFF.